The entry below describes one TCR beta chain. The source of the sample is a study of blood T cell repertoires in COVID-19. Trimming cost V 5 bases and J 8 bases, with 15 bases left between them. The CDR3 has 13 residues. Per the germline V gene, CDR1 is MDHEN and CDR2 is SYDVKM. Clones were sequenced by immunoSEQ multiplex PCR, and TCRdb holds only the in-frame ones, with some missing. The sample contains roughly 230,000 clones, around four fifths of which appear only once. The rearrangement joins TRBV28 to TRBJ1-2; D gene uncertain. The sample was peripheral blood. This sequence originates from a woman older than 75 with COVID-19, enrolled during active disease. CDR3 sequence (DNA): TGTGCCAGCAGTCCCCCGGCCGAGCGGGGCTACACCTTC. Translation: CASSPPAERGYTF.